This T cell receptor beta chain is drawn from a study of blood T cell repertoires in COVID-19. At the level of the study: Acute-phase and convalescent COVID-19 samples originated in the United States, Italy and Spain.

Method: immunoSEQ multiplex PCR; TCRdb's copy keeps in-frame clones and lacks some. The repertoire holds around 160,000 clones, about 88% seen once, with 2% to 2.5% in the top ten. CDR3 size: 16 residues. V lost 0 bases and J lost 2; bases outside the gene matches: 8. Germline V gives CDR1 SGHRS, CDR2 YFSETQ. Sequencing used peripheral blood. The source of this sequence is a human donor in a cohort sampled during active COVID-19. This rearrangement joins TRBV5-1 to TRBJ2-7, with 7 nucleotides matching TRBD2. CDR3: CASSLELSSGTYEQYF. For the CDR3, the DNA is TGCGCCAGCAGCTTGGAGTTGTCTAGCGGAACCTACGAGCAGTACTTC.